These 32 T cell receptor beta chains were all obtained from the same sample, sequenced in a study of neurological immune-mediated disorders. TCRdb independently ran MiXCR on the 5' RACE reads; one entry per CDR3 protein. The repertoire holds tens of thousands of distinct CDR3 sequences, with approximately 12% as singletons. Time point given: longitudinal time-point 3. Sequencing input: PBMCs. The receptors were gathered from a man aged 25 to 40 in good health.

In regard to this clonotype: A read error is possible here, since a much larger clone lies one base away. The V and J genes are TRBV29-1 and TRBJ2-7; D unclear. CDR1 is SQVTM and CDR2 is ANQGSEA in the germline V gene. Trimming removed 6 bases from V and 10 bases from J, with 7 bases in between. CDR3 length: 8 residues. CDR3 loop: CSVIDQYF. The CDR3 DNA reads TGCAGCGTAATTGACCAGTACTTC.

At least ten counts were recorded for this clonotype. The CDR3 region has the DNA TGTGCCATCAGTGAGTCCGTCAGATACGGGTACGAGCAGTACTTC. This encodes CAISESVRYGYEQYF. J is TRBJ2-7 and V is TRBV10-3; D is unresolved. This CDR3 region has 15 residues. The germline CDR1 and CDR2 sequences are ENHRY and SYGVKD. Trimming removed 0 bases from V and 4 bases from J, with 13 bases in between.

This clonotype was seen many times. This chain joins TRBV20-1 and TRBJ1-5; D remains ambiguous. The CDR3 consists of 15 residues. V lost 5 bases to trimming and J lost 2 bases, with 16 bases between them. Germline V gene sequence: CDR1 DFQATT, CDR2 SNEGSKA (reference sequence). CDR3: CSAPQVGVGNQPQHF. For the CDR3, the DNA is TGCAGTGCTCCTCAGGTGGGAGTCGGCAATCAGCCCCAGCATTTT.

This chain connects TRBV5-1 to TRBJ1-5, with D perhaps matching TRBD1 (5 bases). The V end lost 4 bases, the J end lost 2 bases, and 7 bases lay between the germline ends. This CDR3 has 13 amino acids. CDR1 and CDR2 from the germline V gene are SGHRS and YFSETQ. This CDR3 is CASSRDGNQPQHF. The CDR3 nucleotides are TGCGCCAGCAGCAGGGACGGCAATCAGCCCCAGCATTTT.

This clonotype was counted many times. V is TRBV20-1 and J is TRBJ2-7; 7 bases line up with TRBD2. The CDR3 is made up of 12 amino acids. J lost 0 bases, V lost 5 bases, and 1 base had no gene match. The V gene's germline CDR1 is DFQATT and CDR2 SNEGSKA (reference sequence). As DNA, the CDR3 is TGCAGTGCTGGCGGGAGCTCCTACGAGCAGTACTTC. As protein: CSAGGSSYEQYF.

This clonotype was counted ten times or more. The genes are TRBV20-1 and TRBJ1-4; 8 bases are shared with TRBD1. The CDR3 runs to 15 residues. J gave up 7 bases and V 3 bases, and 10 bases lay outside the gene matches. Germline V gene lookup returns CDR1 DFQATT and CDR2 SNEGSKA (reference sequence). CDR3 DNA sequence: TGCAGTGCTAGGGCCCCGGGACAGGCAAGTGAAAAACTGTTTTTT. Amino acid sequence: CSARAPGQASEKLFF.

This clonotype has at least ten counts. The V and J genes are TRBV18 and TRBJ2-7; TRBD2 agrees at 7 bases. V trimming: 5 bases; J trimming: 1 base; junction bases outside the gene matches: 5. Germline V gives CDR1 KGHSH, CDR2 LQKENI. The CDR3 contains 14 residues. The CDR3 coding sequence is TGTGCCAGCTCATCTAGCGGCAGGTCCTACGAGCAGTACTTC. Translated: CASSSSGRSYEQYF.

This clonotype was observed many times. V gene TRBV7-2 combines with J gene TRBJ2-3; TRBD2 agrees at 8 bases. The CDR3 loop spans 15 amino acids. V lost 1 base, J lost 4 bases, and 4 bases stayed unmatched. CDR1 is SGHTA and CDR2 is FQGNSA in the germline V gene. This chain's CDR3 is CASSLELAAADTQYF. CDR3 DNA: TGTGCCAGCAGCTTAGAACTAGCGGCCGCAGATACGCAGTATTTT.

The sample holds one count of this clonotype. A much larger clonotype is one base distant, so this may be a read error. The rearrangement links TRBV29-1 to TRBJ1-3; no clear D gene. CDR3 length: 11 amino acids. CDR1 is SQVTM and CDR2 is ANQGSEA in the germline V gene. V was cut by 6 bases and J by 1 base, with 4 bases left in between. The CDR3 DNA sequence: TGCAGCGTGCTTTCTGGAAACACCATATATTTT. Protein product: CSVLSGNTIYF.

The sample holds many counts of this clonotype. The chain joins TRBV7-8 to TRBJ1-1; 9 positions match TRBD1. This CDR3 region has 13 residues. The germline V gene encodes CDR1 SGHVS and CDR2 FQNEAQ. The trim removed 4 bases at V and 7 bases at J, leaving 4 bases unmatched. This CDR3 is CASSYRQGGEAFF. DNA of the CDR3: TGTGCCAGCAGCTACCGACAGGGGGGTGAAGCTTTCTTT. The full variable domain, completed using reference TRBV7-8 and TRBJ1-1, is GAGVSQSPRYKVAKRGQDVALRCDPISGHVSLFWYQQALGQGPEFLTYFQNEAQLDKSGLPSDRFFAERPEGSVSTLKIQRTQQEDSAVYLCASSYRQGGEAFFGQGTRLTVV.

The table lists this clonotype with many counts. The gene calls are TRBV29-1 and TRBJ2-7; TRBD1 matches 10 bases. From germline, CDR1 is SQVTM and CDR2 ANQGSEA. After removal of 5 bases from V and 1 base from J, the junction contained 14 bases not matched to a gene. CDR3 length: 17 residues. The CDR3 reads CSVLKLTGTGVSYEQYF. The DNA of the CDR3 is TGCAGCGTTCTCAAATTAACCGGGACAGGGGTATCCTACGAGCAGTACTTC.

Written as DNA, the CDR3 is TGTGCCAGCAGCAAACCGACCGCAACTAATGAAAAACTGTTTTTT. It yields the protein CASSKPTATNEKLFF. V usage is TRBV28 and J usage is TRBJ1-4; D is ambiguous. The CDR3 consists of 15 residues. Germline V gene lookup returns CDR1 MDHEN and CDR2 SYDVKM. Deletions cut 6 bases from V and 0 bases from J, with 11 bases between.

At least ten counts were recorded for this clonotype. The rearrangement uses TRBV20-1 and TRBJ2-7; 9 bases fit TRBD1. The junction had 5 bases not matched to a gene; V was cut back by 0 bases and J by 2 bases. CDR3 length: 15 residues. Germline CDR1 reads DFQATT; CDR2 reads SNEGSKA (reference sequence). CDR3 region: CSARDLGQGPYEQYF. CDR3 sequence (DNA): TGCAGTGCTAGAGATTTGGGACAGGGTCCCTACGAGCAGTACTTC.

In this sample, this clonotype turned up many times. The chain has TRBV4-2 and TRBJ2-2, with D maybe TRBD2 (7 bases). The CDR3 totals 18 residues. The V and J ends lost 0 bases and 5 bases respectively, with 19 bases between them. The germline gives CDR1 LGHNA, CDR2 YNFKEQ. CDR3 in DNA: TGTGCCAGCAGCCAAGAATCTCCCCGCGAGGGGGGGACCGGGGAGCTGTTTTTT. Translation gives CASSQESPREGGTGELFF.

This clonotype was seen repeatedly, ten times or more. The V call is TRBV5-8, the J call TRBJ2-1, with D hard to call. Germline values: CDR1 SGHTS, CDR2 YDEGEE. This CDR3 has 12 amino acids. V lost 2 bases and J 6 bases, leaving 6 bases between the germline ends. CDR3 bases: TGTGCCAGCAGCTTTCTGGGCAATGAGCAGTTCTTC. As protein: CASSFLGNEQFF.

This clonotype was seen only a few times. The chain uses TRBV28 and TRBJ1-5, with D possibly being TRBD1 (6 bases). CDR3 size: 16 residues. With 5 bases removed from V and 2 bases from J, the gap between germline ends came to 16 bases. CDR1 is MDHEN, CDR2 SYDVKM, per germline. The CDR3 bases are TGTGCCAGCAGTCCTTTGGGGGGCGGGGGCAATCAGCCCCAGCATTTT. Residues: CASSPLGGGGNQPQHF.

At least ten counts were recorded for this clonotype. The genes are TRBV4-1 and TRBJ2-3; 7 nucleotides agree with TRBD2. After removal of 1 base from V and 2 bases from J, the junction contained 3 bases not matched to a gene. CDR1 and CDR2 from the germline V gene are MGHRA and YSYEKL. CDR3 size: 15 residues. The CDR3 nucleotides read TGCGCCAGCAGCCAAGGGGGACTAACCACAGATACGCAGTATTTT. Its protein product is CASSQGGLTTDTQYF.

This clonotype was counted many times. J is TRBJ2-5 and V is TRBV20-1; D ambiguous. Deletions cut 6 bases from V and 6 bases from J, with 11 bases between. The CDR3 length is 11 residues. Germline CDR1 reads DFQATT; CDR2 reads SNEGSKA (reference sequence). This CDR3 reads CSALGIQTQYF. The CDR3 DNA reads as TGCAGTGCCTTAGGGATACAGACCCAGTACTTC.

At least ten counts were recorded for this clonotype. The chain employs TRBV5-1 and TRBJ1-1, with a possible D match to TRBD1 (6 bases). Germline V CDR1 and CDR2: SGHRS, YFSETQ. With 4 bases removed from V and 5 bases from J, the gap between germline ends came to 12 bases. This CDR3 has 13 amino acids. CDR3 sequence (DNA): TGCGCCAGCAGCCCGGACAGTACGACTGAAGCTTTCTTT. Protein: CASSPDSTTEAFF.

This clonotype was observed many times. The J gene is TRBJ2-4, the V gene TRBV24-1, with 8 bases that match TRBD1. Germline V gene sequence: CDR1 KGHDR, CDR2 SFDVKD. After removal of 3 bases from V and 3 bases from J, the junction contained 3 bases not matched to a gene. This CDR3 spans 15 amino acids. The chain's CDR3 is CATSDAGTGKNIQYF. CDR3 coding DNA: TGTGCCACCAGTGATGCCGGGACAGGCAAAAACATTCAGTACTTC.

This clonotype was seen only once. Relative to the germline gene, one junction end is altered; a read error may explain this. V gene TRBV5-6 combines with J gene TRBJ2-3; tentatively, D is TRBD1 or TRBD2 (6 bases each). Germline assignment: CDR1 SGHDT and CDR2 YYEEEE. This CDR3 contains 17 residues. The CDR3 sequence: CASSLEMYGGGTDTQYF. Written as DNA, the CDR3 is TGTGCCAGCAGCTTGGAAATGTACGGGGGCGGCACAGATACACAGTATTTT.

In its sample, this clonotype was seen many times. The chain combines TRBV12-3 or TRBV12-4 with TRBJ2-1, with 10 positions matching TRBD2. Trimming cost V 8 bases and J 2 bases; bases outside gene matches: 3. This CDR3 spans 14 amino acids. The chain's CDR3 is CASGLADAYNEQFF. The DNA for the CDR3 is TGTGCCAGCGGACTAGCGGATGCCTACAATGAGCAGTTCTTC.

This clonotype occurred many times. The chain combines TRBV3-1 with TRBJ2-7; D is ambiguous. V gave up 1 base and J gave up 2 bases, with 3 bases separating them. CDR3 length: 12 residues. Germline V gene sequence: CDR1 LGHDT, CDR2 YNNKEL (reference sequence). CDR3 protein: CASSQVAYEQYF. CDR3 nucleotides: TGTGCCAGCAGCCAAGTCGCCTACGAGCAGTACTTC.

V and J are TRBV4-1 and TRBJ2-2, with TRBD2 identical over 7 bases. V gave up 1 base and J gave up 0 bases; unmatched junction bases: 2. This CDR3 contains 16 residues. Per germline, CDR1 MGHRA and CDR2 YSYEKL. This CDR3 is CASSQGGGSNTGELFF. CDR3 DNA sequence: TGCGCCAGCAGCCAAGGGGGGGGATCGAACACCGGGGAGCTGTTTTTT.

This clonotype was observed many times. The chain uses TRBV10-3 and TRBJ2-5; the D gene is possibly TRBD2 (6 bases). CDR1 is ENHRY and CDR2 is SYGVKD in the germline V gene. With 3 bases removed from V and 4 bases from J, the gap between germline ends came to 27 bases. CDR3 length: 19 residues. CDR3: CAISDPTPPAAGKGETQYF. For the CDR3, the DNA is TGTGCCATCAGTGATCCTACTCCCCCCGCCGCGGGAAAGGGAGAGACCCAGTACTTC.

This chain uses TRBV7-8 with TRBJ2-1; 9 nucleotides match TRBD2. Unmatched junction bases numbered 8, after V lost 0 bases and J lost 5 bases. In germline, CDR1 is SGHVS, CDR2 FQNEAQ. The CDR3 is made up of 17 amino acids. CDR3: CASSLAWREGPDNEQFF. The CDR3 bases are TGTGCCAGCAGCTTAGCGTGGCGGGAGGGCCCGGACAATGAGCAGTTCTTC. Complete variable domain (other parts from reference TRBV7-8 and TRBJ2-1): GAGVSQSPRYKVAKRGQDVALRCDPISGHVSLFWYQQALGQGPEFLTYFQNEAQLDKSGLPSDRFFAERPEGSVSTLKIQRTQQEDSAVYLCASSLAWREGPDNEQFFGPGTRLTVL.

This clonotype was seen repeatedly, ten times or more. The chain recombines TRBV5-1 with TRBJ1-1; no clear D gene. V shed 3 bases and J shed 2 bases, with 11 bases lying between them. The germline gives CDR1 SGHRS, CDR2 YFSETQ. This CDR3 has 14 residues. The CDR3 protein is CASSWSEGNTEAFF. The CDR3 nucleotides are TGCGCCAGCAGCTGGAGTGAAGGAAACACTGAAGCTTTCTTT.

CDR3 nucleotides: TGTGCCAGCAGCAAGGGAGGAGAGACCCAGTACTTC. Translation gives CASSKGGETQYF. The rearrangement uses TRBV12-3 or TRBV12-4 and TRBJ2-5; tentative D call: TRBD2 (6 bases). V lost 6 bases and J 4 bases, leaving 9 bases between the germline ends. The CDR3 consists of 12 residues.

This clonotype was found many times. This sequence joins TRBV29-1 and TRBJ1-5, with D possibly matching TRBD1 (6 bases). V was cut by 4 bases and J by 0 bases, with 7 bases left in between. The CDR3 has 13 residues. Germline V CDR1 and CDR2: SQVTM, ANQGSEA. The CDR3 DNA reads TGCAGCGTTGCCAGGGGTAGCAATCAGCCCCAGCATTTT. It is translated as CSVARGSNQPQHF.

A note on this clonotype: Relative to the germline gene, one junction end is altered; a read error may explain this. The chain joins TRBV5-1 to TRBJ2-5; D gene unclear. The CDR3 sequence is 12 residues long. Germline assignment: CDR1 SGHRS and CDR2 YFSETQ. The CDR3 DNA is TGCGCCAGCAGCACTCCCCCAGAGACCCAATACTTC. Translation: CASSTPPETQYF. Filled out from reference TRBV5-1 and TRBJ2-5, the complete variable domain reads KAGVTQTPRYLIKTRGQQVTLSCSPISGHRSVSWYQQTPGQGLQFLFEYFSETQRNKGNFPGRFSGRQFSNSRSEMNVSTLELGDSALYLCASSTPPETQYFGPGTRLLVL.

This clonotype showed up many times. The chain links TRBV20-1 to TRBJ2-1; 12 bases match TRBD2. V lost 5 bases, J lost 3 bases, and 2 bases stayed unmatched. The germline CDR1 and CDR2 sequences are DFQATT and SNEGSKA (reference sequence). This CDR3 is built from 14 residues. As DNA, the CDR3 is TGCAGTGCTTGGACTAGCGGGATCTACAATGAGCAGTTCTTC. It yields the protein CSAWTSGIYNEQFF.

This clonotype occurred many times. The chain employs TRBV20-1 and TRBJ2-3, with TRBD2 identical over 10 bases. There are 15 residues in the CDR3. The junction had 9 bases not matched to a gene; V was cut back by 3 bases and J by 6 bases. CDR1 DFQATT and CDR2 SNEGSKA come from the germline V gene (reference sequence). The CDR3 spells CSARILAGEGDTQYF. The CDR3 DNA follows: TGCAGTGCTAGGATCCTAGCGGGAGAGGGGGATACGCAGTATTTT.